This T cell receptor beta chain was retrieved from a study of blood T cell repertoires in COVID-19. CDR3 length equals 15 residues. V was shortened by 0 bases and J by 4 bases, with 13 bases between the two germline ends. Germline V gene lookup returns CDR1 SGHRS and CDR2 YFSETQ. Per the study methods: Scientists estimated how many nucleated cells there were by amplifying reference gene primers. Measured with immunoSEQ multiplex PCR; TCRdb has only the in-frame clones, and not every one. From that table come the V and J calls and clone size; the DNA was used to work out D and trimming. The sample consists of 200,000 to 250,000 clones, more than 75% of them appearing once.

The sequencing input was peripheral blood. The TCR comes from a man aged 80 or over with acute or convalescent COVID-19. V gene TRBV5-1 combines with J gene TRBJ1-1; no clear D gene. For the CDR3, the DNA is TGCGCCAGCAGCTTGGACCCTACCCCAGGCACTGAAGCTTTCTTT. This sequence encodes CASSLDPTPGTEAFF.